These T cell receptor beta chains were read from a single sample in a study of T cell repertoires in cytomegalovirus infection. Their antigens remain unidentified. MiXCR, run by TCRdb on the reads, gives a single entry per CDR3 protein. The profile shows a few hundred thousand distinct CDR3 sequences, around a third of them singletons. The sequenced sample was cultured PBMCs, obtained from culture after CMV antigen stimulation. The receptor source for this set is a human donor in good health (CMV status not recorded). Some clones in this sample may be carry-over from other donors' samples. CDR3s include the opening cysteine and the closing phenylalanine or tryptophan. The D gene is left open where the match is weak. Clone size is shown for a subset of rows, as once, few, many or a class of expanded clone.

D gene	V gene	clone size	J gene	CDR3 DNA	CDR3 protein
.	TRBV11-3	.	TRBJ2-1	TGTGCCAGCAGCAAAGGACTGGGGGTACACAATGAGCAGTTCTTC	CASSKGLGVHNEQFF
.	TRBV20-1	.	TRBJ2-3	TGCAGTGCTAGCCCCTTGGTCGGGCGGTCTGCCACAGATACGCAGTATTTT	CSASPLVGRSATDTQYF
.	TRBV7-2	many	TRBJ2-5	TGTGCCAGCAGCGCACTCCCGTCGGGGACCCAGTACTTC	CASSALPSGTQYF
.	TRBV7-6	few	TRBJ2-5	TGTGCCAGCAGCCCTTTTAGCGGCCAAGAGACCCAGTACTTC	CASSPFSGQETQYF
.	TRBV7-3	.	TRBJ1-1	TGTGCCAGCAGCAACCAGAGGGGCGGGAACACTGAAGCTTTCTTT	CASSNQRGGNTEAFF
TRBD1	TRBV20-1	.	TRBJ2-1	TGCAGTGCTAGGACAGGGAGCTCCTACAATGAGCAGTTCTTC	CSARTGSSYNEQFF
.	TRBV25-1	few	TRBJ1-3	TGTGCCAGCAGTGCCATTGGTAGGGGAGGAAACACCATATATTTT	CASSAIGRGGNTIYF
TRBD2	TRBV5-1	.	TRBJ2-1	TGCGCCAGCAGCTTTTACCTGACTAGCGGGAGTCCCAATGAGCAGTTCTTC	CASSFYLTSGSPNEQFF
.	TRBV28	.	TRBJ2-3	TGTGCCAGCACGCCCCCGGAGGGCCGAACAGATACGCAGTATTTT	CASTPPEGRTDTQYF
.	TRBV2	.	TRBJ2-3	TGTGCCAGCAGTGAAGGGCCTAGAAGGGATACGCAGTATTTT	CASSEGPRRDTQYF
.	TRBV18	.	TRBJ1-4	TGTGCCAGCTCACCACTGGGGGCCGATGAAAAACTGTTTTTT	CASSPLGADEKLFF
.	TRBV6-1	.	TRBJ2-2	TGTGCCAGCAGGAAGACTAGAGTGGCCGGGGAGCTGTTTTTT	CASRKTRVAGELFF
TRBD2	TRBV6-1	medium-sized	TRBJ2-1	TGTGCCAGCATGGGGGGAGGGCCGGTAGGGGAGCAGTTCTTC	CASMGGGPVGEQFF
.	TRBV4-3	.	TRBJ2-1	TGCGCCAGCAGCCAAGACTTCCCAGGTTCCTACAATGAGCAGTTCTTC	CASSQDFPGSYNEQFF
TRBD2	TRBV19	.	TRBJ2-1	TGTGCCAGTAGTATAGATCATTCGCTAGCGGGAGCGTACAATGAGCAGTTCTTC	CASSIDHSLAGAYNEQFF
TRBD1	TRBV7-2	few	TRBJ1-2	TGTGCCAGCAGCTTATTCAAGGGGGCTGTTGGCTACACCTTC	CASSLFKGAVGYTF
TRBD1	TRBV6-5	.	TRBJ1-1	TGTGCCAGCGTGCCCCCGACAGGGGCTAACACTGAAGCTTTCTTT	CASVPPTGANTEAFF
.	TRBV6-1	once	TRBJ2-3	TGTGCCAGCAGTTACATAGATACGCAGTATTTT	CASSYIDTQYF
.	TRBV6-1	few	TRBJ2-7	TGTGCCAGCAGTGAGGAACAGGGCTTGGATCTCCACGAGCAGTACTTC	CASSEEQGLDLHEQYF
.	TRBV19	.	TRBJ2-3	TGTGCCAGTAGTGGTTCGGGTTATACGCAGTATTTT	CASSGSGYTQYF
TRBD1	TRBV7-9	.	TRBJ1-6	TGTGCCAGCAGCCCGGACAGGGGCGATAATTCACCCCTCCACTTT	CASSPDRGDNSPLHF
.	TRBV12-3/TRBV12-4	.	TRBJ2-3	TGTGCCAGCAGTTTATCACACACCACAGGGACGCAGTATTTT	CASSLSHTTGTQYF
TRBD2	TRBV6-2/TRBV6-3	few	TRBJ2-1	TGTGCCAGCTCGTTTCCGGGACTAGCGCTTTTGAAGCAGTTCTTC	CASSFPGLALLKQFF
.	TRBV7-8	.	TRBJ2-3	TGTGCCAGCAGCCCCCTTACTTTGGTTACCGGCGGGGCAGACTTCACAGATACGCAGTATTTT	CASSPLTLVTGGADFTDTQYF
.	TRBV4-3	.	TRBJ2-5	TGCGCCAGCAGCCCGGACGTCAGGGGACCCCAGTACTTC	CASSPDVRGPQYF
TRBD2	TRBV10-3	.	TRBJ2-1	TGTGCCATCAGTGAGTCTCCGGGACTAGCGGGAGGAGGGAACTACAATGAGCAGTTCTTC	CAISESPGLAGGGNYNEQFF
.	TRBV9	many	TRBJ1-6	TGTGCCAGCAGCGTAACCAGACGGTGGGAGGACCTCCACTTT	CASSVTRRWEDLHF
TRBD1	TRBV6-1	once	TRBJ1-1	TGTGCCAGCAGTAGGACAGGTCGTGGTGAAGCTTTCTTT	CASSRTGRGEAFF
.	TRBV19	.	TRBJ2-5	TGTGCCAGTAGTATCATTACTGGGGCCGTCCAAGAGACCCAGTACTTC	CASSIITGAVQETQYF
.	TRBV7-2	many	TRBJ2-7	TGTGCCAGCAGCTTACTATGGGGCACAACCTACGAGCAGTACTTC	CASSLLWGTTYEQYF
TRBD1	TRBV19	.	TRBJ1-5	TGTGCTATAGGACAGGGGAATCAGCCCCAGCATTTT	CAIGQGNQPQHF
.	TRBV6-6	few	TRBJ1-2	TGTGCCAGCAGTTACCCTGGGGGAGGTAGCTATGGCTACACCTTC	CASSYPGGGSYGYTF
TRBD2	TRBV5-1	few	TRBJ2-1	TGCGCCAGCAGCTGGGGCGGGAGGGCCTCACTTGAGCAGTTCTTC	CASSWGGRASLEQFF
.	TRBV9	.	TRBJ2-5	TGTGCCAGCAGCGCCGGAGGGACGGCAGAGACCCAGTACTTC	CASSAGGTAETQYF
.	TRBV10-3	.	TRBJ2-6	TGTGCCATCAGTGAGTCGGGTTCGCGGGTTGGGGCCAACGTCCTGACTTTC	CAISESGSRVGANVLTF
.	TRBV12-3/TRBV12-4	few	TRBJ1-5	TGTGCCAGCAGCAAAACAGGGTCTTGGCCCCAGCATTTT	CASSKTGSWPQHF
.	TRBV24-1	.	TRBJ2-2	TGTGCCACCAACGGGGTAGACACCGGGGAGCTGTTTTTT	CATNGVDTGELFF
.	TRBV12-3/TRBV12-4	.	TRBJ2-3	TGTGCCAGCAGTTTGCGTAGGACAGTAAACACAGATACGCAGTATTTT	CASSLRRTVNTDTQYF
TRBD2	TRBV19	.	TRBJ2-7	TGTGCCAGTAGTTCGTCAGGGACTATCAGCTACGAGCAGTACTTC	CASSSSGTISYEQYF
TRBD1	TRBV28	few	TRBJ2-7	TGTGCCAGCAGTACACCCGGGACAGGGGGCGGCGAGCAGTACTTC	CASSTPGTGGGEQYF